This is a list of T cell receptor beta chains from one sample in a study of blood T cell repertoires in COVID-19. TCRdb's copy holds only in-frame clones and misses some; the assay was immunoSEQ multiplex PCR. This sample carries some 120,000 clones, over 80% of them seen once, and the ten largest clones take 2% to 2.5%. The sequencing sample was made of peripheral blood. The receptors were sampled from a man between 25 and 39 years old with acute or convalescent COVID-19. The CDR3 runs from the conserved cysteine through the conserved F or W. The order of the fields is CDR3 protein, CDR3 DNA, V gene, D gene, clone size, J gene. D genes are given only for firm matches. Clone size is shown for a subset of rows, as once, few, many or a class of expanded clone.

CDR3 protein: CASAQGRWSTEAFF; CDR3 DNA: TGCGCCAGCGCACAGGGGAGGTGGAGTACTGAAGCTTTCTTT; V gene: TRBV23-1; D gene: TRBD1; clone size: .; J gene: TRBJ1-1
CDR3 protein: CASSQADRNSPLHF; CDR3 DNA: TGTGCCAGCAGCCAAGCGGACAGGAATTCACCCCTCCACTTT; V gene: TRBV4-2; D gene: TRBD1; clone size: once; J gene: TRBJ1-6
CDR3 protein: CASSLETETEAFF; CDR3 DNA: TGTGCCAGCAGCTTGGAAACAGAGACTGAAGCTTTCTTT; V gene: TRBV5-4; D gene: .; clone size: .; J gene: TRBJ1-1
CDR3 protein: CASSLVSASLGGNTIYF; CDR3 DNA: TGTGCCAGCAGCTTAGTTTCAGCGAGTTTAGGTGGAAACACCATATATTTT; V gene: TRBV7-2; D gene: .; clone size: .; J gene: TRBJ1-3
CDR3 protein: CSASWGGGYTF; CDR3 DNA: TGCAGTGCTAGCTGGGGGGGTGGCTACACCTTC; V gene: TRBV20-1; D gene: .; clone size: .; J gene: TRBJ1-2
CDR3 protein: CASSEASGQVGSEQFF; CDR3 DNA: TGCGCCAGCAGTGAAGCTAGCGGGCAAGTGGGCTCTGAGCAGTTCTTC; V gene: TRBV10-1; D gene: TRBD2; clone size: once; J gene: TRBJ2-1
CDR3 protein: CASSRTSGQETQYF; CDR3 DNA: TGTGCCAGCAGCCGGACTAGCGGCCAAGAGACCCAGTACTTC; V gene: TRBV5-6; D gene: TRBD2; clone size: .; J gene: TRBJ2-5
CDR3 protein: CASSTPGSSGKGEQFF; CDR3 DNA: TGTGCCAGCAGTACACCCGGTAGTAGCGGGAAGGGTGAGCAGTTCTTC; V gene: TRBV6-2/TRBV6-3; D gene: TRBD2; clone size: few; J gene: TRBJ2-1
CDR3 protein: CASQGRVGDGYTF; CDR3 DNA: TGTGCCAGCCAGGGCAGGGTAGGGGATGGCTACACCTTC; V gene: TRBV21-1; D gene: .; clone size: .; J gene: TRBJ1-2
CDR3 protein: CASSPQTGWGTEAFF; CDR3 DNA: TGCGCCAGCAGCCCCCAGACAGGATGGGGTACTGAAGCTTTCTTT; V gene: TRBV4-1; D gene: .; clone size: .; J gene: TRBJ1-1
CDR3 protein: CASRTSGGIDNEQFF; CDR3 DNA: TGCGCCAGCAGGACTAGCGGGGGGATCGACAATGAGCAGTTCTTC; V gene: TRBV10-2; D gene: TRBD2; clone size: .; J gene: TRBJ2-1
CDR3 protein: CASSPVFSGGQNF; CDR3 DNA: TGTGCCAGCAGCCCCGTGTTCAGCGGGGGTCAGAACTTC; V gene: TRBV7-9; D gene: TRBD2; clone size: .; J gene: TRBJ2-5
CDR3 protein: CAISEWGGENYGYTF; CDR3 DNA: TGTGCCATCAGTGAGTGGGGTGGGGAGAACTATGGCTACACCTTC; V gene: TRBV10-3; D gene: .; clone size: .; J gene: TRBJ1-2
CDR3 protein: CASSRGGGRDTQYF; CDR3 DNA: TGTGCCAGCAGCCGCGGGGGAGGGAGGGATACGCAGTATTTT; V gene: TRBV5-6; D gene: TRBD2; clone size: .; J gene: TRBJ2-3
CDR3 protein: CASSPLRGLKKPNTEAFF; CDR3 DNA: TGTGCCAGCAGTCCACTCCGGGGACTGAAGAAACCGAACACTGAAGCTTTCTTT; V gene: TRBV27; D gene: .; clone size: .; J gene: TRBJ1-1
CDR3 protein: CATSRRHQGYGYTF; CDR3 DNA: TGTGCCACCAGCAGGAGGCATCAGGGCTATGGCTACACCTTC; V gene: TRBV15; D gene: .; clone size: once; J gene: TRBJ1-2
CDR3 protein: CASSSIEQFF; CDR3 DNA: TGTGCCAGCAGCTCCATTGAGCAGTTCTTC; V gene: TRBV7-6; D gene: .; clone size: .; J gene: TRBJ2-1
CDR3 protein: CASSEDVPPGNTIYF; CDR3 DNA: TGTGCCAGCAGTGAAGATGTACCGCCAGGGAACACCATATATTTT; V gene: TRBV25-1; D gene: .; clone size: once; J gene: TRBJ1-3
CDR3 protein: CASAKGGGASDTQYF; CDR3 DNA: TGTGCCAGCGCCAAGGGCGGGGGCGCATCGGATACGCAGTATTTT; V gene: TRBV28; D gene: .; clone size: .; J gene: TRBJ2-3
CDR3 protein: CASSLPGGTYNEQFF; CDR3 DNA: TGTGCCAGCAGCCTGCCGGGAGGTACCTACAATGAGCAGTTCTTC; V gene: TRBV7-9; D gene: TRBD2; clone size: .; J gene: TRBJ2-1
CDR3 protein: CSVLGGGNYGYTF; CDR3 DNA: TGCAGCGTCTTAGGCGGGGGAAACTATGGCTACACCTTC; V gene: TRBV29-1; D gene: .; clone size: few; J gene: TRBJ1-2
CDR3 protein: CASSPVGTFGTSGYTF; CDR3 DNA: TGCGCCAGCAGCCCCGTAGGGACATTTGGTACTTCTGGCTACACCTTC; V gene: TRBV4-1; D gene: .; clone size: .; J gene: TRBJ1-2
CDR3 protein: CASSVGELAVSTGELFF; CDR3 DNA: TGTGCCAGCAGCGTAGGAGAACTAGCGGTGAGCACCGGGGAGCTGTTTTTT; V gene: TRBV9; D gene: TRBD2; clone size: .; J gene: TRBJ2-2
CDR3 protein: CASSLMTRRSSRETQYF; CDR3 DNA: TGTGCCAGCAGCTTAATGACCAGACGGTCCTCGCGGGAGACCCAGTACTTC; V gene: TRBV5-8; D gene: .; clone size: once; J gene: TRBJ2-5
CDR3 protein: CASSPRLNTEAFF; CDR3 DNA: TGTGCCAGCAGCCCCCGTCTGAACACTGAAGCTTTCTTT; V gene: TRBV3-1/TRBV3-2; D gene: .; clone size: once; J gene: TRBJ1-1
CDR3 protein: CASSYGGAGGYTF; CDR3 DNA: TGTGCCAGCAGTTACGGGGGGGCGGGTGGCTACACCTTC; V gene: TRBV6-6; D gene: .; clone size: .; J gene: TRBJ1-2
CDR3 protein: CASSEAGDTQYF; CDR3 DNA: TGTGCCAGCAGTGAAGCCGGAGATACGCAGTATTTT; V gene: TRBV6-1; D gene: .; clone size: .; J gene: TRBJ2-3
CDR3 protein: CASSTRLAKNIQYF; CDR3 DNA: TGTGCCAGCAGCACCAGGCTAGCCAAAAACATTCAGTACTTC; V gene: TRBV3-1/TRBV3-2; D gene: .; clone size: .; J gene: TRBJ2-4
CDR3 protein: CASSLADRANEKLFF; CDR3 DNA: TGTGCCAGCAGCTTGGCCGACAGGGCTAATGAAAAACTGTTTTTT; V gene: TRBV5-4; D gene: TRBD1; clone size: .; J gene: TRBJ1-4
CDR3 protein: CASSVRQGGVMNTEAFF; CDR3 DNA: TGTGCCAGCAGCGTCCGACAGGGCGGGGTGATGAACACTGAAGCTTTCTTT; V gene: TRBV21-1; D gene: .; clone size: .; J gene: TRBJ1-1
CDR3 protein: CASSQRGSPRNEQFF; CDR3 DNA: TGCGCCAGCAGTCAAAGGGGGAGTCCCCGCAATGAGCAGTTCTTC; V gene: TRBV23-1; D gene: .; clone size: few; J gene: TRBJ2-1
CDR3 protein: CASSQTDRGLTEAFF; CDR3 DNA: TGCGCCAGCAGCCAGACGGACAGGGGGCTAACTGAAGCTTTCTTT; V gene: TRBV5-1; D gene: TRBD1; clone size: .; J gene: TRBJ1-1
CDR3 protein: CSVDADSSYGYTF; CDR3 DNA: TGCAGCGTTGACGCCGACAGCTCCTATGGCTACACCTTC; V gene: TRBV29-1; D gene: .; clone size: .; J gene: TRBJ1-2
CDR3 protein: CASSERDRGLPGANVLTF; CDR3 DNA: TGTGCCAGCAGTGAACGAGACAGGGGTTTACCTGGGGCCAACGTCCTGACTTTC; V gene: TRBV25-1; D gene: TRBD1; clone size: .; J gene: TRBJ2-6
CDR3 protein: CASSYQIRLGGTGELFF; CDR3 DNA: TGTGCCAGCAGCTATCAGATAAGACTCGGAGGGACCGGGGAGCTGTTTTTT; V gene: TRBV7-2; D gene: .; clone size: .; J gene: TRBJ2-2
CDR3 protein: CASSRSDRFNEKLFF; CDR3 DNA: TGTGCCAGCAGTAGAAGCGACAGGTTTAATGAAAAACTGTTTTTT; V gene: TRBV6-5; D gene: .; clone size: few; J gene: TRBJ1-4
CDR3 protein: CASSSLAGGAPSSGANVLTF; CDR3 DNA: TGCGCCAGCAGCTCATTAGCGGGGGGGGCCCCCAGCTCTGGGGCCAACGTCCTGACTTTC; V gene: TRBV4-3; D gene: TRBD2; clone size: .; J gene: TRBJ2-6
CDR3 protein: CASSPYLAGDYNEQFF; CDR3 DNA: TGTGCCAGCAGCCCCTACTTAGCGGGAGACTACAATGAGCAGTTCTTC; V gene: TRBV5-6; D gene: TRBD2; clone size: .; J gene: TRBJ2-1
CDR3 protein: CASSSRQGLDYGYTF; CDR3 DNA: TGTGCCAGCAGTTCTAGACAGGGATTAGACTATGGCTACACCTTC; V gene: TRBV7-6; D gene: TRBD1; clone size: .; J gene: TRBJ1-2
CDR3 protein: CASFRGTGWGQETQYF; CDR3 DNA: TGTGCCAGCTTCCGGGGGACTGGGTGGGGGCAAGAGACCCAGTACTTC; V gene: TRBV2; D gene: .; clone size: .; J gene: TRBJ2-5
CDR3 protein: CASPGIIGELFF; CDR3 DNA: TGTGCCAGCCCCGGGATCATCGGGGAGCTGTTTTTT; V gene: TRBV6-5; D gene: .; clone size: .; J gene: TRBJ2-2
CDR3 protein: CASSLPTSGGAEYTGELFF; CDR3 DNA: TGTGCCAGCAGCTTACCCACTAGCGGGGGGGCCGAGTACACCGGGGAGCTGTTTTTT; V gene: TRBV7-9; D gene: TRBD2; clone size: .; J gene: TRBJ2-2
CDR3 protein: CAISGSGTGASETQYF; CDR3 DNA: TGTGCCATCAGTGGCTCCGGGACAGGGGCTTCAGAGACCCAGTACTTC; V gene: TRBV10-3; D gene: TRBD1; clone size: .; J gene: TRBJ2-5
CDR3 protein: CASTLRETQYF; CDR3 DNA: TGTGCCAGCACCCTTCGGGAGACCCAGTACTTC; V gene: TRBV7-8; D gene: .; clone size: .; J gene: TRBJ2-5
CDR3 protein: CASSYRHLSTGTSGNNEQFF; CDR3 DNA: TGCGCCAGCAGCTATAGACACCTATCCACCGGGACTAGCGGAAACAATGAGCAGTTCTTC; V gene: TRBV4-1; D gene: TRBD2; clone size: .; J gene: TRBJ2-1
CDR3 protein: CASSPHRVEAFF; CDR3 DNA: TGTGCCAGCAGCCCCCACAGGGTCGAAGCTTTCTTT; V gene: TRBV7-2; D gene: .; clone size: .; J gene: TRBJ1-1
CDR3 protein: CASSLGSGQLKTDTQYF; CDR3 DNA: TGTGCCAGCAGCTTAGGTAGCGGCCAACTCAAAACAGATACGCAGTATTTT; V gene: TRBV5-4; D gene: .; clone size: .; J gene: TRBJ2-3
CDR3 protein: CASSRQGVARAGELFF; CDR3 DNA: TGTGCCAGCAGTCGACAGGGGGTGGCGCGGGCCGGGGAGCTGTTTTTT; V gene: TRBV6-2/TRBV6-3; D gene: TRBD1; clone size: .; J gene: TRBJ2-2
CDR3 protein: CASSPDLSGYTF; CDR3 DNA: TGTGCCAGCAGTCCCGATCTCAGTGGCTACACCTTC; V gene: TRBV6-5; D gene: .; clone size: .; J gene: TRBJ1-2
CDR3 protein: CASSRQALSANTEAFF; CDR3 DNA: TGTGCCAGCAGCCGACAGGCCCTTTCGGCGAACACTGAAGCTTTCTTT; V gene: TRBV7-9; D gene: .; clone size: few; J gene: TRBJ1-1
CDR3 protein: CATSDFGGGYGYTF; CDR3 DNA: TGTGCCACCAGTGATTTTGGCGGCGGCTATGGCTACACCTTC; V gene: TRBV24-1; D gene: .; clone size: .; J gene: TRBJ1-2
CDR3 protein: CAWSRDRALGGYTF; CDR3 DNA: TGTGCCTGGTCACGGGACAGGGCCCTGGGTGGCTACACCTTC; V gene: TRBV30; D gene: TRBD1; clone size: .; J gene: TRBJ1-2
CDR3 protein: CASSQSRAANTEAFF; CDR3 DNA: TGCGCCAGCAGTCAATCGAGGGCAGCTAACACTGAAGCTTTCTTT; V gene: TRBV23-1; D gene: .; clone size: .; J gene: TRBJ1-1
CDR3 protein: CSVTSGTQQFF; CDR3 DNA: TGCAGCGTGACTAGCGGGACTCAGCAGTTCTTC; V gene: TRBV29-1; D gene: TRBD2; clone size: .; J gene: TRBJ2-1
CDR3 protein: CASSVAPTKGDEKLFF; CDR3 DNA: TGTGCCAGCAGCGTAGCCCCAACCAAGGGAGATGAAAAACTGTTTTTT; V gene: TRBV9; D gene: .; clone size: once; J gene: TRBJ1-4
CDR3 protein: CASSRSSGYGYGYTF; CDR3 DNA: TGTGCCAGCAGTCGCTCGTCGGGTTATGGGTATGGCTACACCTTC; V gene: TRBV28; D gene: .; clone size: .; J gene: TRBJ1-2
CDR3 protein: CATSDLAGRCHLFGEAFF; CDR3 DNA: TGTGCCACCAGTGATTTAGCGGGGAGGTGTCACCTCTTTGGCGAAGCTTTCTTT; V gene: TRBV24-1; D gene: .; clone size: .; J gene: TRBJ1-1